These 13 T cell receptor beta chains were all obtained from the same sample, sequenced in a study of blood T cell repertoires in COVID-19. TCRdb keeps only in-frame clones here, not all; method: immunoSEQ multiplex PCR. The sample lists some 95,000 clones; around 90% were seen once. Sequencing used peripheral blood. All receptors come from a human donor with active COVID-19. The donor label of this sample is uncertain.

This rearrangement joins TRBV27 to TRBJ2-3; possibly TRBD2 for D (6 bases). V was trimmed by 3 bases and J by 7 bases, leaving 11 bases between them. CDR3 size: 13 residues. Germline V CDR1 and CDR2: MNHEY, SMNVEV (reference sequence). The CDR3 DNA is TGTGCCAGCAGTTTCGTGGGGACTTATACGCAGTATTTT. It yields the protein CASSFVGTYTQYF.

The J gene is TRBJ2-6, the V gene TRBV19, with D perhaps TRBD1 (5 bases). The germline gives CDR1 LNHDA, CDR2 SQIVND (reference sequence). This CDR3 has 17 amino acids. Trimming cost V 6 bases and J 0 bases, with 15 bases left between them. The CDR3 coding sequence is TGTGCCAGTAGGGAAACAGGAGCTCCCTCTGGGGCCAACGTCCTGACTTTC. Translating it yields CASRETGAPSGANVLTF.

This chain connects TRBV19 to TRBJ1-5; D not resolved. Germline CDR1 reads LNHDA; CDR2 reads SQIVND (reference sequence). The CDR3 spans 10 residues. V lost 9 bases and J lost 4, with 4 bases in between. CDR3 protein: CASLNQPQHF. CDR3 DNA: TGTGCCAGCCTAAATCAGCCCCAGCATTTT. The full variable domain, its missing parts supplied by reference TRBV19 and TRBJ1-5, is DGGITQSPKYLFRKEGQNVTLSCEQNLNHDAMYWYRQDPGQGLRLIYYSQIVNDFQKGDIAEGYSVSREKKESFPLTVTSAQKNPTAFYLCASLNQPQHFGDGTRLSIL.

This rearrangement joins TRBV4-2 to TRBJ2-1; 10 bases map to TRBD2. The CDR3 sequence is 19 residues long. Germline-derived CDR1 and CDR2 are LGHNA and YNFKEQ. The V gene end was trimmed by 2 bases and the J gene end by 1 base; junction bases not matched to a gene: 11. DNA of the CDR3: TGTGCCAGCAGCCAAAGGGCAGCGGGGGGGCATTTTTCCTACAATGAGCAGTTCTTC. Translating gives CASSQRAAGGHFSYNEQFF.

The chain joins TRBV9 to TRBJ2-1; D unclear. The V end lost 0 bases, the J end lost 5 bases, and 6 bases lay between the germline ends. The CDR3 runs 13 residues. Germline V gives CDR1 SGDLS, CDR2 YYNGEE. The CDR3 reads CASSVARNNEQFF. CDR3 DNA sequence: TGTGCCAGCAGCGTAGCCAGAAACAATGAGCAGTTCTTC.

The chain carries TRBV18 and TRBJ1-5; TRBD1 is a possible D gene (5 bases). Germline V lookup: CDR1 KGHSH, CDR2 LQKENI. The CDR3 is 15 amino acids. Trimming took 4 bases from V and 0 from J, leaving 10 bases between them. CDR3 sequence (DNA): TGTGCCAGCTCACTCGGGGGGGGTAGCAATCAGCCCCAGCATTTT. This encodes CASSLGGGSNQPQHF.

This CDR3 reads CASSKESCNEKLFF. DNA for the CDR3: TGTGCCAGCAGCAAGGAGAGTTGCAATGAAAAACTGTTTTTT. The chain carries TRBV21-1 and TRBJ1-4. TRBV21-1 is a recognized pseudogene. CDR3 length equals 14 residues.

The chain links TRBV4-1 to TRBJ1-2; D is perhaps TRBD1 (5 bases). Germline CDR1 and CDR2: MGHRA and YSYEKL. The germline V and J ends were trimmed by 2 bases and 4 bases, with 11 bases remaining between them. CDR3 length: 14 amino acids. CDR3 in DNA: TGCGCCAGCAGCCAACGACAGCAAACCTATGGCTACACCTTC. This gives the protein CASSQRQQTYGYTF.

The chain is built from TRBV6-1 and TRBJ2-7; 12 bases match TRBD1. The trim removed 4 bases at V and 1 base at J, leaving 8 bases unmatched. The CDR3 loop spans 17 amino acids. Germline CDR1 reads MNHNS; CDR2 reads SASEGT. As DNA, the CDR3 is TGTGCCAGCAGTGTTCGGGACAGGGGGCATCGGTCCTACGAGCAGTACTTC. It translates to CASSVRDRGHRSYEQYF.

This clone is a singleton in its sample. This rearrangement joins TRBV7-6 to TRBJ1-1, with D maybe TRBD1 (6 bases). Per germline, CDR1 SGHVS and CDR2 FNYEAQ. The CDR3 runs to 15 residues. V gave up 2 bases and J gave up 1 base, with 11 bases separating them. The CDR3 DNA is TGTGCCAGCAGCTTAAATGTGGGACAGAACACTGAAGCTTTCTTT. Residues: CASSLNVGQNTEAFF.

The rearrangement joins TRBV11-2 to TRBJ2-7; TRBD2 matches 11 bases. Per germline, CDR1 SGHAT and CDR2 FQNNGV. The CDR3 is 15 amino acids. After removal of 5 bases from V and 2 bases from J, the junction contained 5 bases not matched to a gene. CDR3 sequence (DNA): TGTGCCAGCAGCCCAGTAGCGGGGGGGACCTACGAGCAGTACTTC. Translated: CASSPVAGGTYEQYF.

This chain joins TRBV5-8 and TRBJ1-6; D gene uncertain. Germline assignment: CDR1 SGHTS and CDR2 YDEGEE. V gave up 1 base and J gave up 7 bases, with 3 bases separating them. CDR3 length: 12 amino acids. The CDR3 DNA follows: TGTGCCAGCAGCTTGCAGAATTCACCCCTCCACTTT. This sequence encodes CASSLQNSPLHF. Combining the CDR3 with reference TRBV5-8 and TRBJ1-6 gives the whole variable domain EAGVTQSPTHLIKTRGQQATLRCSPISGHTSVYWYQQALGLGLQFLLWYDEGEERNRGNFPPRFSGRQFPNYSSELNVNALELEDSALYLCASSLQNSPLHFGNGTRLTVT.

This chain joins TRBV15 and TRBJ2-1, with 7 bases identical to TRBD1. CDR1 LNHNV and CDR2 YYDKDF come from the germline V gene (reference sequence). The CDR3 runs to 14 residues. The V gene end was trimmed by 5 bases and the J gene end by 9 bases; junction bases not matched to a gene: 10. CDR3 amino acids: CATSRTGTVGEQFF. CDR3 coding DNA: TGTGCCACCAGCCGGACGGGGACAGTCGGTGAGCAGTTCTTC.